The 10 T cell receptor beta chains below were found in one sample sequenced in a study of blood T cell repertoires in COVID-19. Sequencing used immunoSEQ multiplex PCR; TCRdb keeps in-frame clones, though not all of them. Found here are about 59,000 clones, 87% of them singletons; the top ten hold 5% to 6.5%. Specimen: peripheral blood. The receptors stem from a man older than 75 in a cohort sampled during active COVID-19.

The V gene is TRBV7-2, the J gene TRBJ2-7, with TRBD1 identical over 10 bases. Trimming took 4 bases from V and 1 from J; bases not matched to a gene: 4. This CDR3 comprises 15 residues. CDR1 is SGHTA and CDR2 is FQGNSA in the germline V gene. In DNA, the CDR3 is TGTGCCAGCAGCTACGGACAGGGGGTATCCTACGAGCAGTACTTC. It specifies CASSYGQGVSYEQYF.

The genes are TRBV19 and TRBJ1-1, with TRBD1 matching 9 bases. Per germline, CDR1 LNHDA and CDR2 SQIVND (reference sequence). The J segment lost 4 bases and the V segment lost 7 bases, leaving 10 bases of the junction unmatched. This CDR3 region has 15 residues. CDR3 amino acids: CASIVTGGVGTEAFF. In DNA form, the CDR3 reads TGTGCCAGTATTGTAACAGGGGGCGTGGGCACTGAAGCTTTCTTT.

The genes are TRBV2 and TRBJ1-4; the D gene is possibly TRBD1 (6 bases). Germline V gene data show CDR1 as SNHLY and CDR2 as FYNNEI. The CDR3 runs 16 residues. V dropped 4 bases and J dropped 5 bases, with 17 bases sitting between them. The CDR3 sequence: CASSGRPGAINEKLFF. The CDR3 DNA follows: TGTGCCAGCAGTGGACGTCCAGGGGCCATCAATGAAAAACTGTTTTTT.

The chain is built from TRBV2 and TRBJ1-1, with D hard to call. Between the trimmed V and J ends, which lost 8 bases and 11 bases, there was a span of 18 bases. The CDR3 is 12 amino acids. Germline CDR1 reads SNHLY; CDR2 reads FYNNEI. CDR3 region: CASCGISGDAFF. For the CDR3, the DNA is TGTGCCAGCTGCGGGATCTCCGGGGATGCTTTCTTT. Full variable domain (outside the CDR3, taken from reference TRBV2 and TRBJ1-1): EPEVTQTPSHQVTQMGQEVILRCVPISNHLYFYWYRQILGQKVEFLVSFYNNEISEKSEIFDDQFSVERPDGSNFTLKIRSTKLEDSAMYFCASCGISGDAFFGQGTRLTVV.

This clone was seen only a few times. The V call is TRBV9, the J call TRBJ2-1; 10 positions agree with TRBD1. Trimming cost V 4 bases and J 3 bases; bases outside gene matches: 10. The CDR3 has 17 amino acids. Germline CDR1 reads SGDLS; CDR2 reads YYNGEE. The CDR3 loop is CASSPQTGTGVYNEQFF. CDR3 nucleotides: TGTGCCAGCAGCCCCCAAACCGGGACAGGGGTCTACAATGAGCAGTTCTTC.

CDR3 region: CASSFQGTKNIQYF. CDR3 sequence (DNA): TGTGCCAGCAGCTTTCAGGGAACAAAAAACATTCAGTACTTC. The chain uses TRBV7-2 and TRBJ2-4, with D maybe TRBD1 (5 bases). CDR1 is SGHTA, CDR2 FQGNSA, per germline. The CDR3 is 14 residues long. V gave up 3 bases and J gave up 4 bases, with 10 bases separating them.

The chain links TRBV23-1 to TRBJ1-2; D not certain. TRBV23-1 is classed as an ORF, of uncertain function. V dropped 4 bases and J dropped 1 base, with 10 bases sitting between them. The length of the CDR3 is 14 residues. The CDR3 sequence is CASSPLRHNYGYTF. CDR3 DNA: TGCGCCAGCAGTCCACTCAGGCATAACTATGGCTACACCTTC.

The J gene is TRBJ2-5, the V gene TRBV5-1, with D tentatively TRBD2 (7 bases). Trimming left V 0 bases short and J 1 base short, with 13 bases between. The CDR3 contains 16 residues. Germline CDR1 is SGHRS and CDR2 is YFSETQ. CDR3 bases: TGCGCCAGCAGCTTGGCCGGGGGGACAACCCAAGAGACCCAGTACTTC. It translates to CASSLAGGTTQETQYF.

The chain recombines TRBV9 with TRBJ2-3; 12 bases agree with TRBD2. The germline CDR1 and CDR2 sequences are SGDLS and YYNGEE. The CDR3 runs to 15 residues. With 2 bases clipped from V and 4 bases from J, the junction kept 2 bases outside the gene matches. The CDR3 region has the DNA TGTGCCAGCAGCGTGACTAGCGGGAGCTCAGATACGCAGTATTTT. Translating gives CASSVTSGSSDTQYF.

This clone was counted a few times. The CDR3 loop reads CASRTQGVGPLHF. As DNA, the CDR3 is TGTGCCAGCAGAACACAGGGGGTGGGGCCCCTCCACTTT. The genes are TRBV6-5 and TRBJ1-6; 8 nucleotides match TRBD1. The length of the CDR3 is 13 residues. V was pared by 6 bases and J by 13 bases, with 8 bases of the junction left unmatched. The germline V gene has CDR1 MNHEY and CDR2 SVGAGI.